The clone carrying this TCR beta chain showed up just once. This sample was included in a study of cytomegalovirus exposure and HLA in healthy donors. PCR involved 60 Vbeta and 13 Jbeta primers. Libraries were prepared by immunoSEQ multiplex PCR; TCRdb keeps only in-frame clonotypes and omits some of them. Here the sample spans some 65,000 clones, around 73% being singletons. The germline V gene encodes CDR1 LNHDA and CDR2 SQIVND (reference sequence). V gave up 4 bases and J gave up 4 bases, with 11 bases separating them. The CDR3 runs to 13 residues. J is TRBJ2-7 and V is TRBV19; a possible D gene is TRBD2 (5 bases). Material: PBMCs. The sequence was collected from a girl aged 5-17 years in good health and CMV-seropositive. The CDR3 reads CASSSGLWYEQYF. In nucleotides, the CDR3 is TGTGCCAGTAGTAGCGGACTTTGGTACGAGCAGTACTTC.